This T cell receptor beta chain was captured in a study of vaccination effects on CD4 cells after COVID-19 (dated by TCRdb to 2021 to 2024). About the study as a whole: Two doses of either the BNT162b2 or the mRNA-1273 mRNA SARS-CoV-2 vaccine were administered to participants. The study compared SARS-CoV-2 spike-specific CD4+ TCR repertoires before and after mRNA vaccination in COVID-19 convalescent patients and infection-naive vaccine recipients. The full study included some eleven COVID-19 convalescent patients and several SARS-CoV-2-naive healthy vaccine recipients. The Oncomine TCR Beta short-read assay on an Illumina iSeq 100 was used to sequence cultures from other donors in the study. The paper as a whole reports these results and caveats: Among healthy vaccine recipients, nearly all vaccine-induced clones were SARS-CoV-2 mono-reactive, and only 1 of 255 was cross-reactive with common cold coronaviruses. Limitations of the study were the small number of convalescent patients and the absence of early post-infection timepoints. Clones induced by infection and clones induced by vaccination both contracted markedly at late timepoints after vaccination, which fits with T cell responses waning over time.

Note on this clone: Its antigen is currently not known. Base qualities are not at hand, and no much larger clone is one base apart.

From the germline V gene, CDR1 is MNHNS and CDR2 is SASEGT. Its CDR3 holds 14 amino acids, cysteine through phenylalanine. Only the CDR3 DNA is retained, 42 bases long and in frame from the first base. V gives up 2 bases and J gives up 2 bases, and the segment between their germline ends measures 7 bases. In the ViraFEST assay, PBMC were stimulated with viral peptide pools, and TCR sequencing was then used to find antigen-specific CD4+ T cell clonotypes based on their expansion. After around 11 days of culture, CD4+ T cells were isolated with the EasySep CD4+ T cell isolation kit. Healthy vaccine recipients had no prior SARS-CoV-2 infection, confirmed by negative nucleocapsid antibodies before and after vaccination. About 2.1 million PBMC per well were cultured in IMDM with approximately 5% human AB serum, 7.5 to 10 IU/ml IL-2 and gentamicin, plus 10 ug/ml peptides. On days 3 and 7, half of the culture medium was replaced with fresh IL-2-containing medium. Unless noted otherwise, every peptide stimulation condition was cultured in triplicate wells. Using Ficoll-Paque Plus gradient centrifugation, PBMC were separated from whole blood and then either used fresh or cryopreserved at -140C. The overlapping peptide pools covered the spike proteins of SARS-CoV-2 and of the common cold coronaviruses HCoV-NL63, HCoV-OC43 and HCoV-229E. The QIAamp micro DNA kit was used to extract genomic DNA from the cultured CD4+ T cells.

The library was generated by the immunoSEQ multiplex PCR assay. DNA from the CD4+ T cells that had been cultured and isolated underwent TCR beta CDR3 sequencing. The published analysis was carried out like this. Non-productive TCR sequences were removed and reads were trimmed to the CDR3 region, keeping CDR3s of at least 7 amino acids. Antigen-specific clonotypes were identified using the MANAFEST web app by comparison of expansion in peptide wells against reference cultures. To be called positive, a clone needed expansion at FDR<0.05 compared with the reference and with all other wells, an odds ratio greater than 5, and a frequency greater than 0.1% in two replicate wells. Cross-reactive clonotypes were defined as significantly expanded in SARS-CoV-2 spike wells and in at least one common cold coronavirus spike condition. CDR3 similarity was assessed by Levenshtein distance using the stringdist R package, and unrooted trees were constructed with ape in R 3.6.1. TCRdb's version of the immuneACCESS table is confined to in-frame rearrangements and falls short of the full clone set. An unresolved V gene accounts for under half of the shortfall where checked; the remainder is of unknown origin. V and J calls plus clone size are reproduced from that table; the DNA served to infer D and trimming. Present in this sample are 25,000 to 30,000 clones, around 80% of which were seen just once. Together, the top ten hold about 30% of the sample.

The origin of this receptor is a human donor who received a COVID-19 vaccine. Sample: CD4+ T cells from PBMCs cultured with SARS-CoV-2 spike peptides, taken before COVID-19 vaccination. What the cell subset or site label conveys for this sample: SARS-CoV-2 spike overlapping peptide pool stimulation. The rearrangement joined TRBV6-1 to TRBJ1-3; the D gene is perhaps TRBD1, from 5 matching bases. The bases are TGTGCCAGCAGTGAAAAGGGGACTGGAAACACCATATATTTT. Its coded protein is CASSEKGTGNTIYF.